This passage covers 5 T cell receptor beta chains from one sample sequenced in a study of blood T cell repertoires in COVID-19. Only in-frame clones appear in the TCRdb table, and some are missing; sequencing was by immunoSEQ multiplex PCR. This table has some 400,000 clones, 80% to 90% appearing once. Sample: PBMCs or T cells enriched from blood (not recorded which). The receptors shown here come from a man aged 25 to 45 who had recovered from COVID-19.

The V gene is TRBV5-6, the J gene TRBJ2-1; D is uncertain. This CDR3 comprises 12 residues. Trimming removed 5 bases at V and 12 bases at J, with 15 bases between. The germline V gene has CDR1 SGHDT and CDR2 YYEEEE. The CDR3 region is CASRQTSGAQFF. The CDR3 nucleotides read TGTGCCAGCAGGCAGACTTCGGGTGCGCAGTTCTTC.

The V and J genes are TRBV5-1 and TRBJ2-7; D remains ambiguous. Germline V gene data show CDR1 as SGHRS and CDR2 as YFSETQ. The CDR3 loop spans 12 amino acids. V lost 4 bases and J 6 bases, leaving 11 bases between the germline ends. The CDR3: CASSLEQTEQYF. The DNA for the CDR3 is TGCGCCAGCAGCCTAGAGCAGACCGAGCAGTACTTC.

This rearrangement joins TRBV7-9 to TRBJ1-2; D is perhaps TRBD1 (6 bases). CDR3 length equals 13 residues. V was pared by 6 bases and J by 8 bases, with 16 bases between. Germline V gives CDR1 SEHNR, CDR2 FQNEAQ (reference sequence). The CDR3 nucleotides are TGTGCCAGCAGTTTACAGGGAAGATGGGGCTACACCTTC. Translated, it gives CASSLQGRWGYTF. Combining the CDR3 with reference TRBV7-9 and TRBJ1-2 gives the whole variable domain DTGVSQNPRHKITKRGQNVTFRCDPISEHNRLYWYRQTLGQGPEFLTYFQNEAQLEKSRLLSDRFSAERPKGSFSTLEIQRTEQGDSAMYLCASSLQGRWGYTFGSGTRLTVV.

There are a few counts of this clone. The genes are TRBV19 and TRBJ1-4; D is unclear. The V and J ends lost 5 bases and 7 bases respectively, with 11 bases between them. Germline loops: CDR1 LNHDA, CDR2 SQIVND (reference sequence). The CDR3 totals 13 residues. CDR3 DNA sequence: TGTGCCAGTAGTTCGGTTGCGAGTGAAAAACTGTTTTTT. This encodes CASSSVASEKLFF.

The chain employs TRBV11-2 and TRBJ2-1, with 11 bases matching TRBD1. Germline V gene data show CDR1 as SGHAT and CDR2 as FQNNGV. This CDR3 has 15 residues. V shed 3 bases, J shed 7 bases, and the junction held 5 bases outside the gene matches. In nucleotides, the CDR3 is TGTGCCAGCAGCTTGCGGGACAGGGGGTCGAATGAGCAGTTCTTC. It is translated as CASSLRDRGSNEQFF.